This T cell receptor (beta chain) was recovered during a study of CD8+ T cells in alopecia areata. The CDR3 contains 14 residues. The V and J ends lost 7 bases and 5 bases respectively, with 18 bases between them. CDR1 is SQVTM, CDR2 ANQGSEA, per germline. Treatment: oral pan-JAK inhibitor, 5-10 mg twice daily. It was cDNA, reverse transcribed from extracted RNA, that served as the sequencing template. Profiling relied on immunoSEQ multiplex PCR, and the TCRdb table lists in-frame clones only, not all of them. This sample yields about 150,000 clones, of which about 59% are seen a single time; roughly 15% belongs to the top ten.

The sample was CD8+ T cells sorted from blood, taken at week 4, from a patient treated with tofacitinib. The TCR comes from a human donor with alopecia areata. The rearrangement joins TRBV29-1 to TRBJ2-1, with a weak D call TRBD2 (6 bases). CDR3 nucleotide sequence: TGCAGCGCCACTTTAGCGGTTACTAACAATGAGCAGTTCTTC. It specifies CSATLAVTNNEQFF.